This T cell receptor beta chain was identified in a study of beta chain features in type 1 diabetes. Study results and limitations: When Type 1 diabetes patients were examined, their TCRB CDR3s proved moderately but significantly shorter in all four CD4+ subsets. Naive, central memory and Treg TCRB repertoires appeared more alike in patients than in healthy donors. In type 1 diabetes patients, VDJ junctions had fewer insertions; deletions at these junctions were more frequent.

The collection from each donor was one heparinised blood draw averaging about 116 mL. The investigators reverse transcribed all of the isolated RNA, so they sequenced expressed TCRB transcripts. Generated by immunoSEQ multiplex PCR, the TCRdb table keeps only in-frame clones and is missing some. There are almost 350,000 clones in the sample; around 9% occur only once, and 1% lies in the top ten. CDR3 length: 15 residues. CDR1 is LNHDA, CDR2 SQIVND, per germline (reference sequence). V was clipped by 4 bases and J by 6 bases; unmatched bases: 6. Only a few counts were recorded for this clone. The target antigen is unknown.

Sequences were obtained from central memory CD4+ T cells from blood. This sequence originates from a man younger than 40 with type 1 diabetes. The chain recombines TRBV19 with TRBJ2-1, with 10 positions matching TRBD1. CDR3 protein: CASSTRQGAANEQFF. The DNA of the CDR3 is TGTGCCAGTAGTACTCGACAGGGGGCAGCCAATGAGCAGTTCTTC. Using reference TRBV19 and TRBJ2-1 for the parts outside the CDR3, the full variable domain is DGGITQSPKYLFRKEGQNVTLSCEQNLNHDAMYWYRQDPGQGLRLIYYSQIVNDFQKGDIAEGYSVSREKKESFPLTVTSAQKNPTAFYLCASSTRQGAANEQFFGPGTRLTVL.